The table lists the clone carrying this T cell receptor beta chain with a few counts. cDNA libraries for TCR alpha and TCR beta, carrying sample barcodes and UMIs, came from 5'RACE with constant-segment primers. One entry per CDR3 protein, called by TCRdb with MiXCR from the 5' RACE reads. The sample lists approximately 500,000 distinct CDR3 sequences, approximately 25% occurring once. The data derive from a study of T-cell memory formation after mild COVID-19. The germline V gene encodes CDR1 SGHVS and CDR2 FQNEAQ. Trimming cost V 4 bases and J 5 bases, with 11 bases left between them. The CDR3 extends over 13 amino acids.

The sample was PBMCs or a T cell subset sorted from them (not recorded which). This chain links TRBV7-8 with TRBJ2-5, with D possibly being TRBD2 (5 bases). This TCR derives from an adult woman who had mild COVID-19 (a few samples of this study predate the infection). Cell type and time point are not known. The chain's CDR3 is CASSSTRGETQYF. As DNA, the CDR3 is TGTGCCAGCAGCTCTACTAGAGGGGAGACCCAGTACTTC.